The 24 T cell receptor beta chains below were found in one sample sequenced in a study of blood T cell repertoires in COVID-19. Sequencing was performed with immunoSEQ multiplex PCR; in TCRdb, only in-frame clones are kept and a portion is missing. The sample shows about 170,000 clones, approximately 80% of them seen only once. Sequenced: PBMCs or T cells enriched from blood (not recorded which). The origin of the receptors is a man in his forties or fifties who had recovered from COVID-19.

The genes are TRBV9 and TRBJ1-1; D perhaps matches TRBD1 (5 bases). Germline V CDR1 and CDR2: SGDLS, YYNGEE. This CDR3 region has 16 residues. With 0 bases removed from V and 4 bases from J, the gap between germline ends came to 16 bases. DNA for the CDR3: TGTGCCAGCAGCGTAGGTCTCCGTTCGGGGGGCACTGAAGCTTTCTTT. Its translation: CASSVGLRSGGTEAFF. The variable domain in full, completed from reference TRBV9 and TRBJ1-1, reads DSGVTQTPKHLITATGQRVTLRCSPRSGDLSVYWYQQSLDQGLQFLIQYYNGEERAKGNILERFSAQQFPDLHSELNLSSLELGDSALYFCASSVGLRSGGTEAFFGQGTRLTVV.

The CDR3 DNA is TGTGCCAGCAGTTTATCGGGGACAGGGGCGTCCTACGAGCAGTACTTC. Translating gives CASSLSGTGASYEQYF. The V call is TRBV27, the J call TRBJ2-7; TRBD1 matches 10 bases. CDR3 length: 16 residues. CDR1 is MNHEY and CDR2 is SMNVEV in the germline V gene (reference sequence). Germline trimming cut 0 bases from V and 1 base from J; bases unmatched to any gene: 3.

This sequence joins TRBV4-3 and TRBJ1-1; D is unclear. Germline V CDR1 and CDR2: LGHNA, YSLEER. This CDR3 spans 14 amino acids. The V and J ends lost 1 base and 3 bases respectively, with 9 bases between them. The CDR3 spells CASSQVYSDTEAFF. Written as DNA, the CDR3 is TGCGCCAGCAGCCAAGTATACTCGGACACTGAAGCTTTCTTT.

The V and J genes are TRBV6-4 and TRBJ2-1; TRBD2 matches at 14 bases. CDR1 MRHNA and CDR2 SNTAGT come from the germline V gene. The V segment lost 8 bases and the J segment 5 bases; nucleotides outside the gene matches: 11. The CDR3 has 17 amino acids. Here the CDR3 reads CASGGTSGGPVDNEQFF. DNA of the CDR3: TGTGCCAGCGGGGGGACTAGCGGGGGCCCGGTGGACAATGAGCAGTTCTTC.

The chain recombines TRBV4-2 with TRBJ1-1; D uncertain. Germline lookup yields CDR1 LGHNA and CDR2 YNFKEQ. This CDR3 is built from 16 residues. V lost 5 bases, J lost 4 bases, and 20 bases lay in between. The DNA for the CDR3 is TGTGCCAGCAGCTCGCTAGGAGGGCCCTCGGGCACTGAAGCTTTCTTT. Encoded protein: CASSSLGGPSGTEAFF.

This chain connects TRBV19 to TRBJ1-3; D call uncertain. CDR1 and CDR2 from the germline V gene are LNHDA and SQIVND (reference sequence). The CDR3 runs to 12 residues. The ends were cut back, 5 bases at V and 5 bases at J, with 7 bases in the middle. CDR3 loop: CASSPRRNTIYF. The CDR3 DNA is TGTGCCAGTAGTCCTCGTCGAAACACCATATATTTT.

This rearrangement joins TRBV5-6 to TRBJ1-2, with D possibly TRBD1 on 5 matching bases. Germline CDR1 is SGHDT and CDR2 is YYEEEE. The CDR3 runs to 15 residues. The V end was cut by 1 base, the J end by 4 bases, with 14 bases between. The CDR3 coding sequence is TGTGCCAGCAGCTTGAACTACGGCGGGGGCTATGGCTACACCTTC. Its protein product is CASSLNYGGGYGYTF.

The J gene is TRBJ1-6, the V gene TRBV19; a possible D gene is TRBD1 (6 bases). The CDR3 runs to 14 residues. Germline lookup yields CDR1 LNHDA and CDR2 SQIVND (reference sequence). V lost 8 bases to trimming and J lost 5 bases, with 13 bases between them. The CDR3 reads CASCWGQDNSPLHF. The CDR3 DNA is TGTGCCAGTTGTTGGGGGCAGGATAATTCACCCCTCCACTTT.

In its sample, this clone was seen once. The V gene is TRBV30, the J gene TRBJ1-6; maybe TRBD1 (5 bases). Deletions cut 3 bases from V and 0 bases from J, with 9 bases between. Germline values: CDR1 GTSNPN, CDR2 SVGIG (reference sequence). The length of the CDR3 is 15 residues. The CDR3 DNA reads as TGTGCCTGGAGCCCGGGGGGCTCCTATAATTCACCCCTCCACTTT. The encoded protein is CAWSPGGSYNSPLHF. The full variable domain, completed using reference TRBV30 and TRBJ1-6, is SQTIHQWPATLVQPVGSPLSLECTVEGTSNPNLYWYRQAAGRGLQLLFYSVGIGQISSEVPQNLSASRPQDRQFILSSKKLLLSDSGFYLCAWSPGGSYNSPLHFGNGTRLTVT.

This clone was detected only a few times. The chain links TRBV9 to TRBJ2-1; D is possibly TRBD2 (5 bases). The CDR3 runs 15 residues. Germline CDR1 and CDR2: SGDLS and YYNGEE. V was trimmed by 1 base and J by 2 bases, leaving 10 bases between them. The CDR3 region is CASSVHGETYNEQFF. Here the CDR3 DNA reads TGTGCCAGCAGCGTACACGGGGAAACCTACAATGAGCAGTTCTTC. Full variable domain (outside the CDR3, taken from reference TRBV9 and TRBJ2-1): DSGVTQTPKHLITATGQRVTLRCSPRSGDLSVYWYQQSLDQGLQFLIQYYNGEERAKGNILERFSAQQFPDLHSELNLSSLELGDSALYFCASSVHGETYNEQFFGPGTRLTVL.

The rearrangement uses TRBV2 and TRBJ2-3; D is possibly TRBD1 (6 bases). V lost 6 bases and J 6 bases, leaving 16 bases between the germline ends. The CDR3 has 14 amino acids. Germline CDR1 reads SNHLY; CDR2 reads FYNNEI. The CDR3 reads CASREQGISDTQYF. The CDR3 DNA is TGTGCCAGCAGGGAACAGGGTATTTCGGATACGCAGTATTTT.

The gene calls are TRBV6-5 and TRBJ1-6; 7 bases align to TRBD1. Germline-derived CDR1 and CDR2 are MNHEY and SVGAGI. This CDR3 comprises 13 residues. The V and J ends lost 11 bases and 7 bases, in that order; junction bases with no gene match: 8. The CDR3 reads CAGQGTDNSPLHF. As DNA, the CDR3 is TGTGCCGGACAAGGGACAGACAATTCACCCCTCCACTTT.

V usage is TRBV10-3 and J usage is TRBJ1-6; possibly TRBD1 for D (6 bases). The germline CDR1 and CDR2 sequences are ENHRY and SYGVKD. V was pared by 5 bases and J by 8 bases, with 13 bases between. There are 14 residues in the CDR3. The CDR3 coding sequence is TGTGCCATCAGTTCCTCCAGGGGCCATTCACCCCTCCACTTT. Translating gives CAISSSRGHSPLHF.

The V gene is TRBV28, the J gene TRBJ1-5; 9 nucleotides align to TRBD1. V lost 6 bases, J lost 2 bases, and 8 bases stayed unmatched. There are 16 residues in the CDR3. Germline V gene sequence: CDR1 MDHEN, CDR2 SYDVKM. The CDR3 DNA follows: TGTGCCAGCAGATACAGGGGGACAGGGCGCAATCAGCCCCAGCATTTT. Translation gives CASRYRGTGRNQPQHF.

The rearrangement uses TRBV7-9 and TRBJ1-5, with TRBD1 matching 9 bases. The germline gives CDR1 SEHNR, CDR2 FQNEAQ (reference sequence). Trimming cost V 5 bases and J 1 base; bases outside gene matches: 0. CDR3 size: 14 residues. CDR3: CASSGTGSNQPQHF. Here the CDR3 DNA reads TGTGCCAGCAGCGGGACAGGGAGCAATCAGCCCCAGCATTTT.

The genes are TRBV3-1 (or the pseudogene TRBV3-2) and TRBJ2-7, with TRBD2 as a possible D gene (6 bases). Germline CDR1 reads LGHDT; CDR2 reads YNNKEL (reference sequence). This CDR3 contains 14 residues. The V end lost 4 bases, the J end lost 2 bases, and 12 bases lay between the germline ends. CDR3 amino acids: CASSPEPGAYEQYF. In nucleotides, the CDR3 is TGTGCCAGCAGCCCAGAGCCGGGGGCCTACGAGCAGTACTTC.

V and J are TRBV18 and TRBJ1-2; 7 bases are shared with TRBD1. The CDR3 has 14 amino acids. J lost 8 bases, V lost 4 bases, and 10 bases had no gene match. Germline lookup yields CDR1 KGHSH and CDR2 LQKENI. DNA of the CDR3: TGTGCCAGCTCACAGGGGGAGACAGGGAGCGGCTACACCTTC. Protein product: CASSQGETGSGYTF. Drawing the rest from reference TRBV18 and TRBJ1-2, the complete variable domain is NAGVMQNPRHLVRRRGQEARLRCSPMKGHSHVYWYRQLPEEGLKFMVYLQKENIIDESGMPKERFSAEFPKEGPSILRIQQVVRGDSAAYFCASSQGETGSGYTFGSGTRLTVV.

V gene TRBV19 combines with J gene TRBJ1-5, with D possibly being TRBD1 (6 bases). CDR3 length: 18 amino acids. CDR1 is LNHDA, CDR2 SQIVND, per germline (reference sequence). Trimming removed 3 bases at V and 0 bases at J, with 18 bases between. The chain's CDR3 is CASSMRGGSGYSNQPQHF. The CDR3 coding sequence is TGTGCCAGTAGTATGAGGGGGGGCTCAGGTTATAGCAATCAGCCCCAGCATTTT.

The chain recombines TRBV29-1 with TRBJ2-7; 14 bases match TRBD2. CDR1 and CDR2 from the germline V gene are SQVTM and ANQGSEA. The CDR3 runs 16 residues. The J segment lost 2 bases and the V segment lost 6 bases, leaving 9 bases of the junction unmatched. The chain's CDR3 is CSVRGLAGAGTYEQYF. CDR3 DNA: TGCAGCGTGAGGGGACTAGCGGGGGCGGGCACCTACGAGCAGTACTTC.

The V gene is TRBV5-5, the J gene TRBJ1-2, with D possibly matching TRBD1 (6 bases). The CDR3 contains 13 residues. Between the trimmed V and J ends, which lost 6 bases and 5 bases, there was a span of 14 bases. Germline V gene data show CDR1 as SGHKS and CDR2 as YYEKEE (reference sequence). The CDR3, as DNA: TGTGCCAGCAACCCACAGGGATTGTATGGCTACACCTTC. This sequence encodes CASNPQGLYGYTF.

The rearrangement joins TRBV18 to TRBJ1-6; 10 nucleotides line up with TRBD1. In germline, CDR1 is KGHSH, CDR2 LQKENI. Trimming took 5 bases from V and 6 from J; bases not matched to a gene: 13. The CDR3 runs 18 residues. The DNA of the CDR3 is TGTGCCAGCTCATCCACAACTCCCCGGACAGGGGGTAATTCACCCCTCCACTTT. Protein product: CASSSTTPRTGGNSPLHF.

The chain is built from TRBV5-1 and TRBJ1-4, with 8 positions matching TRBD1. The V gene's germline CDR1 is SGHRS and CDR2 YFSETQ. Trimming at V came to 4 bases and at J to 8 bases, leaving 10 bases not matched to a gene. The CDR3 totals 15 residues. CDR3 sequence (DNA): TGCGCCAGCAGCCTCGCCGGGACAGGAGGCGAAAAACTGTTTTTT. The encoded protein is CASSLAGTGGEKLFF.

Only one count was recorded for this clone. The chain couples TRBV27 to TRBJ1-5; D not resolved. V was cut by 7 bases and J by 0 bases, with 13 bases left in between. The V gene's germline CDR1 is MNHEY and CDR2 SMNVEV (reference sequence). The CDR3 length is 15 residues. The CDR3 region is CASMVNGNSNQPQHF. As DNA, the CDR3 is TGTGCCAGCATGGTGAATGGCAATAGCAATCAGCCCCAGCATTTT.

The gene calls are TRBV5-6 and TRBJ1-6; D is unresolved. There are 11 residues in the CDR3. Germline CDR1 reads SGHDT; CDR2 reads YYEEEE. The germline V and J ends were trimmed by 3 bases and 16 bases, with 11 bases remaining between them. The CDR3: CASSYGHSLHF. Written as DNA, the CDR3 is TGTGCCAGCAGCTACGGTCATTCACTCCACTTT.